The rows below give T cell receptor beta chains drawn from one sample of a study of blood T cell repertoires in COVID-19. The repertoire was sequenced with immunoSEQ multiplex PCR; TCRdb's copy has only in-frame clones and lacks some. The table records about 120,000 clones, about nine tenths of them present only once. The sequenced sample was peripheral blood. The origin of the receptors is a woman in her seventies with acute or convalescent COVID-19. Both conserved end residues are part of each CDR3. The D gene is left open where the match is weak. For some rows the clone size is stated as once, few or many, or as a class when expanded; others skip it.

D: -
size: once
V: TRBV19
J: TRBJ2-2
CDR3: CASNGQLVGGTGELFF
DNA: TGTGCCAGTAATGGACAGCTCGTCGGTGGCACCGGGGAGCTGTTTTTT

D: TRBD1
size: -
V: TRBV7-8
J: TRBJ1-6
CDR3: CASSLIAGGNSPLHF
DNA: TGTGCCAGCAGCTTAATCGCAGGGGGCAATTCACCCCTCCACTTT

D: -
size: once
V: TRBV30
J: TRBJ2-6
CDR3: CAWSSSRTALGANVLTF
DNA: TGTGCCTGGAGTTCATCCAGGACAGCTCTCGGGGCCAACGTCCTGACTTTC

D: -
size: -
V: TRBV30
J: TRBJ2-2
CDR3: CAWSSTHTGELFF
DNA: TGTGCCTGGAGCTCGACTCACACCGGGGAGCTGTTTTTT

D: TRBD1
size: -
V: TRBV19
J: TRBJ1-2
CDR3: CASSQEDRGTGDGYTF
DNA: TGTGCCAGTAGTCAGGAGGACAGGGGGACGGGAGATGGCTACACCTTC

D: TRBD1
size: -
V: TRBV5-1
J: TRBJ1-6
CDR3: CASSLGGGNSPLHF
DNA: TGCGCCAGCAGCTTAGGAGGGGGCAATTCACCCCTCCACTTT

D: -
size: -
V: TRBV28
J: TRBJ2-2
CDR3: CASSLVQTGELFF
DNA: TGTGCCAGCAGTTTAGTACAGACCGGGGAGCTGTTTTTT

D: -
size: -
V: TRBV7-9
J: TRBJ1-4
CDR3: CASSPWRGTNEKLFF
DNA: TGTGCCAGCAGCCCATGGAGGGGAACTAATGAAAAACTGTTTTTT

D: TRBD2
size: -
V: TRBV29-1
J: TRBJ2-3
CDR3: CSLAGGASTDTQYF
DNA: TGCAGCCTTGCGGGGGGCGCTAGCACAGATACGCAGTATTTT

D: TRBD1
size: -
V: TRBV18
J: TRBJ2-7
CDR3: CASTRDRVSEQYF
DNA: TGTGCCAGCACCCGGGACAGGGTCTCCGAGCAGTACTTC

D: -
size: -
V: TRBV6-1
J: TRBJ1-4
CDR3: CASSDRPNEKLFF
DNA: TGTGCCAGCAGTGACAGGCCTAATGAAAAACTGTTTTTT

D: -
size: -
V: TRBV7-8
J: TRBJ2-5
CDR3: CASSLPSVAGRQETQYF
DNA: TGTGCCAGCAGCTTACCTTCGGTGGCAGGGCGCCAAGAGACCCAGTACTTC

D: -
size: -
V: TRBV4-1
J: TRBJ2-7
CDR3: CASSQGGGTYEQYF
DNA: TGCGCCAGCAGCCAAGGGGGCGGGACCTACGAGCAGTACTTC

D: -
size: -
V: TRBV19
J: TRBJ2-7
CDR3: CASSFQGGGPYEQYF
DNA: TGTGCCAGTAGTTTTCAGGGAGGGGGTCCCTACGAGCAGTACTTC

D: -
size: -
V: TRBV9
J: TRBJ2-1
CDR3: CASSVRSGNNEQFF
DNA: TGTGCCAGCAGCGTACGCTCAGGGAACAATGAGCAGTTCTTC

D: -
size: -
V: TRBV11-2
J: TRBJ2-1
CDR3: CASSQTRTVPYNEQFF
DNA: TGTGCCAGCAGTCAAACAAGGACAGTACCCTACAATGAGCAGTTCTTC

D: -
size: -
V: TRBV18
J: TRBJ1-2
CDR3: CASDDSNYGYTF
DNA: TGTGCCAGCGATGACTCCAACTATGGCTACACCTTC

D: -
size: -
V: TRBV24-1
J: TRBJ1-5
CDR3: CATSDSVSGDQPQHF
DNA: TGTGCCACCAGTGATTCGGTCTCAGGGGATCAGCCCCAGCATTTT

D: TRBD1
size: few
V: TRBV6-1
J: TRBJ2-7
CDR3: CASSERDRPYEQYF
DNA: TGTGCCAGCAGTGAACGGGACAGGCCCTACGAGCAGTACTTC

D: -
size: -
V: TRBV21-1
J: TRBJ2-2
CDR3: CASSKEAGSLTGELFF
DNA: TGTGCCAGCAGCAAAGAAGCAGGGTCGTTAACCGGGGAGCTGTTTTTT

D: -
size: -
V: TRBV5-4
J: TRBJ1-3
CDR3: CATIISQFSGNTIYF
DNA: TGTGCCACGATTATCTCTCAGTTCTCTGGAAACACCATATATTTT

D: -
size: -
V: TRBV10-3
J: TRBJ2-2
CDR3: CATKGGGHNTGELFF
DNA: TGTGCCACCAAGGGAGGGGGGCATAACACCGGGGAGCTGTTTTTT

D: -
size: -
V: TRBV28
J: TRBJ1-5
CDR3: CASSPGVQQPQHF
DNA: TGTGCCAGCAGTCCCGGGGTCCAACAGCCCCAGCATTTT

D: TRBD1
size: once
V: TRBV6-5
J: TRBJ1-6
CDR3: CASSYRDRHNSPLHF
DNA: TGTGCCAGCAGTTACCGGGACAGGCATAATTCACCCCTCCACTTT

D: TRBD2
size: -
V: TRBV18
J: TRBJ2-5
CDR3: CASSPGLAGVETQYF
DNA: TGTGCCAGCTCACCCGGACTAGCGGGGGTGGAGACCCAGTACTTC

D: TRBD2
size: -
V: TRBV7-2
J: TRBJ2-1
CDR3: CASSARTSAYNEQFF
DNA: TGTGCCAGCAGCGCCCGGACTAGCGCTTACAATGAGCAGTTCTTC

D: -
size: -
V: TRBV28
J: TRBJ1-1
CDR3: CASSLGGGTEAFF
DNA: TGTGCCAGCAGTCTAGGAGGCGGAACTGAAGCTTTCTTT

D: TRBD1
size: -
V: TRBV10-3
J: TRBJ1-2
CDR3: CAISGQGARRYGYTF
DNA: TGTGCCATCAGTGGACAGGGGGCTAGAAGGTATGGCTACACCTTC

D: -
size: -
V: TRBV28
J: TRBJ1-3
CDR3: CASNAGAGNTIYF
DNA: TGTGCCAGCAATGCCGGGGCTGGAAACACCATATATTTT

D: -
size: -
V: TRBV7-3
J: TRBJ2-5
CDR3: CASSLTPGGVGTQYF
DNA: TGTGCCAGCAGCTTAACCCCAGGTGGCGTGGGGACCCAGTACTTC

D: TRBD1
size: -
V: TRBV11-2
J: TRBJ1-4
CDR3: CASSWDREGELFF
DNA: TGTGCCAGCAGCTGGGACAGGGAGGGAGAACTGTTTTTT

D: -
size: -
V: TRBV14
J: TRBJ2-7
CDR3: CASSDWGGDDEQYF
DNA: TGTGCCAGCAGCGATTGGGGCGGGGACGACGAGCAGTACTTC

D: -
size: once
V: TRBV19
J: TRBJ2-7
CDR3: CASSQTGIYEQYF
DNA: TGTGCCAGTAGTCAAACGGGGATTTACGAGCAGTACTTC

D: TRBD1
size: -
V: TRBV6-5
J: TRBJ1-5
CDR3: CASSYRTGPQHF
DNA: TGTGCCAGCAGTTACCGGACAGGGCCCCAGCATTTT

D: TRBD1
size: -
V: TRBV3-1/TRBV3-2
J: TRBJ1-1
CDR3: CASSQPRTGSEAFF
DNA: TGTGCCAGCAGCCAACCCCGGACAGGATCTGAAGCTTTCTTT

D: TRBD1
size: -
V: TRBV18
J: TRBJ1-3
CDR3: CASSPPSGTGTGNTIYF
DNA: TGTGCCAGCTCACCCCCGAGTGGGACAGGGACTGGAAACACCATATATTTT

D: TRBD1
size: -
V: TRBV27
J: TRBJ2-3
CDR3: CASSGTASGDTQYF
DNA: TGTGCCAGCAGTGGGACAGCCTCCGGGGATACGCAGTATTTT

D: -
size: once
V: TRBV3-1/TRBV3-2
J: TRBJ1-1
CDR3: CASSHDDRNTEAFF
DNA: TGTGCCAGCAGCCATGACGACAGGAACACTGAAGCTTTCTTT

D: TRBD1
size: -
V: TRBV10-3
J: TRBJ2-7
CDR3: CAISPNPGGQGYEQYF
DNA: TGTGCCATCAGTCCAAATCCAGGGGGACAGGGGTACGAGCAGTACTTC

D: TRBD1
size: -
V: TRBV9
J: TRBJ1-1
CDR3: CASSVDQGAKTEAFF
DNA: TGTGCCAGCAGCGTAGATCAGGGGGCAAAGACTGAAGCTTTCTTT

D: -
size: once
V: TRBV11-2
J: TRBJ2-3
CDR3: CASSLERDTQYF
DNA: TGTGCCAGCAGCTTAGAGAGGGATACGCAGTATTTT

D: -
size: -
V: TRBV3-1/TRBV3-2
J: TRBJ2-1
CDR3: CASTPSSYNEQFF
DNA: TGTGCCAGCACACCGAGCTCCTACAATGAGCAGTTCTTC

D: TRBD1
size: -
V: TRBV28
J: TRBJ1-4
CDR3: CASSVQGANEKLFF
DNA: TGTGCCAGCAGCGTTCAGGGGGCGAATGAAAAACTGTTTTTT

D: -
size: -
V: TRBV18
J: TRBJ2-7
CDR3: CASSRQESSYEQYF
DNA: TGTGCCAGCTCAAGGCAGGAAAGCTCCTACGAGCAGTACTTC

D: -
size: once
V: TRBV5-4
J: TRBJ2-5
CDR3: CASSQKHGDQQETQYF
DNA: TGTGCCAGCAGCCAAAAGCACGGGGATCAACAAGAGACCCAGTACTTC

D: -
size: -
V: TRBV30
J: TRBJ1-5
CDR3: CAWTPGEVSNQPQHF
DNA: TGTGCCTGGACCCCGGGGGAGGTTAGCAATCAGCCCCAGCATTTT

D: TRBD2
size: -
V: TRBV29-1
J: TRBJ2-1
CDR3: CSVVGLAGGRGEQFF
DNA: TGCAGCGTTGTGGGGTTAGCGGGGGGCAGGGGTGAGCAGTTCTTC

D: -
size: -
V: TRBV2
J: TRBJ2-1
CDR3: CASMETGRSEQFF
DNA: TGTGCCAGCATGGAGACAGGGAGGAGCGAGCAGTTCTTC

D: TRBD1
size: -
V: TRBV11-2
J: TRBJ2-1
CDR3: CASSSGTGGFEQFF
DNA: TGTGCCAGCAGCTCCGGGACAGGGGGCTTTGAGCAGTTCTTC

D: TRBD1
size: once
V: TRBV18
J: TRBJ2-1
CDR3: CASSPVVDRGLNNEQFF
DNA: TGTGCCAGCTCACCAGTCGTTGACAGGGGGCTGAACAATGAGCAGTTCTTC

D: TRBD1
size: -
V: TRBV24-1
J: TRBJ2-3
CDR3: CATSDGGQGARDTQYF
DNA: TGTGCCACCAGTGACGGGGGACAGGGGGCGCGTGATACGCAGTATTTT

D: TRBD1
size: -
V: TRBV7-3
J: TRBJ1-2
CDR3: CASSPGGQGSDYGYTF
DNA: TGTGCCAGCAGCCCTGGAGGACAGGGGTCGGACTATGGCTACACCTTC

D: -
size: -
V: TRBV18
J: TRBJ1-5
CDR3: CASSPGENQPQHF
DNA: TGTGCCAGCTCACCTGGGGAGAATCAGCCCCAGCATTTT

D: -
size: -
V: TRBV24-1
J: TRBJ1-6
CDR3: CATSGAGNPTLHF
DNA: TGTGCCACCAGTGGGGCAGGGAACCCCACCCTCCACTTT